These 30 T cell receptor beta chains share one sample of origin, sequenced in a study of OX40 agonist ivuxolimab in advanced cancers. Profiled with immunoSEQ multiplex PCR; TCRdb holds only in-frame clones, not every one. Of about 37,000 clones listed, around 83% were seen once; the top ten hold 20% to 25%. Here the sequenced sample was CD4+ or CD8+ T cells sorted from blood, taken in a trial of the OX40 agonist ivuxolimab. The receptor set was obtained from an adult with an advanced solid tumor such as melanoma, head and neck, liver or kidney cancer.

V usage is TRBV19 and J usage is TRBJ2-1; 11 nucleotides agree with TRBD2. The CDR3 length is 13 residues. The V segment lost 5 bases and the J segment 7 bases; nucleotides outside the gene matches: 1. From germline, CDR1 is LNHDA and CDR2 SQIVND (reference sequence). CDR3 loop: CASSWTSGNEQFF. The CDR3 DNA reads TGTGCCAGTAGTTGGACTAGCGGGAATGAGCAGTTCTTC.

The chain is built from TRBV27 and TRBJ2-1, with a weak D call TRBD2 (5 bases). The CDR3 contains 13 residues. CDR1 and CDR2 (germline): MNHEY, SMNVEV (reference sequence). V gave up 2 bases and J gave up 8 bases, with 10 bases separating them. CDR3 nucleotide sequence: TGTGCCAGCAGTTTAACTAGGAACCATGAGCAGTTCTTC. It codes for CASSLTRNHEQFF.

CDR3 residues: CASSLIGVSNQPQHF. CDR3 coding DNA: TGTGCCAGCAGCTTAATAGGCGTAAGCAATCAGCCCCAGCATTTT. The rearrangement joins TRBV7-3 to TRBJ1-5, with no clear D. CDR3 length equals 15 residues. Trimming took off 1 base at V and 1 base at J, with 8 bases between the two ends. Germline CDR1 and CDR2: SGHTA and FQGTGA.

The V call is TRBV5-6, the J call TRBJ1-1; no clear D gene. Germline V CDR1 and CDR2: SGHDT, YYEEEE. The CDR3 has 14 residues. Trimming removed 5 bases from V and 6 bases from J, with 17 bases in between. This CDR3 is CASSLRLSLAEAFF. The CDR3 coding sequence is TGTGCCAGCAGTCTCCGGCTGAGTTTGGCTGAAGCTTTCTTT.

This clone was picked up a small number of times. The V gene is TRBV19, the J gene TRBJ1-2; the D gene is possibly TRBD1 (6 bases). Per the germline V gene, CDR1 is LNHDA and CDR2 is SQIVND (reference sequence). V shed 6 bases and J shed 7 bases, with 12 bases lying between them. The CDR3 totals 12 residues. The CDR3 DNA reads TGTGCCAGTAGGGGGGGCGAAGTTGGCTACACCTTC. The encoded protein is CASRGGEVGYTF.

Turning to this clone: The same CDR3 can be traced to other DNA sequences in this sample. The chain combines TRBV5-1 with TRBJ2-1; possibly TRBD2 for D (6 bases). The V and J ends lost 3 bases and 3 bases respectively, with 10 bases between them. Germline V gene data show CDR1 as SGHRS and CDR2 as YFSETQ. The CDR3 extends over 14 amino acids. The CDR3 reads CASSSAGGYNEQFF. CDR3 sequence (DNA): TGCGCCAGCAGCTCAGCCGGGGGCTACAATGAGCAGTTCTTC.

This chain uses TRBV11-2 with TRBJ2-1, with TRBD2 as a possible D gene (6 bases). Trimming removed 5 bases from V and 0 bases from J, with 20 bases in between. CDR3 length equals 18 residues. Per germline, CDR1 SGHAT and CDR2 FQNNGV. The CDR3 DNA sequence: TGTGCCAGCAGCCCCCTTATCGCAACTAGCTTCTCCTACAATGAGCAGTTCTTC. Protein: CASSPLIATSFSYNEQFF.

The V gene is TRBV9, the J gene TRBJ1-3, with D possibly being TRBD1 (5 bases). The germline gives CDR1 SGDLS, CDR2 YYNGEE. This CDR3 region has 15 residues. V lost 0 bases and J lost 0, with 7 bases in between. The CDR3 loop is CASSVDRNSGNTIYF. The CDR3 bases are TGTGCCAGCAGCGTAGACAGGAACTCTGGAAACACCATATATTTT.

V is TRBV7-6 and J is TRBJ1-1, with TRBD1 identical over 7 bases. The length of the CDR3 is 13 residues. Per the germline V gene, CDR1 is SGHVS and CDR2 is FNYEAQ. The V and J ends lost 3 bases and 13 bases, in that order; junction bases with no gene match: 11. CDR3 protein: CASSLGTGASIFF. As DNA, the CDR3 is TGTGCCAGCAGCTTGGGTACAGGGGCCTCCATTTTCTTT.

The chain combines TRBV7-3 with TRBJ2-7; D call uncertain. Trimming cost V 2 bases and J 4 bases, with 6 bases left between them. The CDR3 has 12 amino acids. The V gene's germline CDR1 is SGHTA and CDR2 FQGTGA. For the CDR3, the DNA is TGTGCCAGCAGCTTAGCCCCGTACGAGCAGTACTTC. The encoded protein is CASSLAPYEQYF.

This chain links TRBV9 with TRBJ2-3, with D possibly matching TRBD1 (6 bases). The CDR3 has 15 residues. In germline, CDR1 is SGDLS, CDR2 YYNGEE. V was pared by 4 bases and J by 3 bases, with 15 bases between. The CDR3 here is CASSLGAGDTDTQYF. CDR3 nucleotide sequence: TGTGCCAGCAGCCTAGGGGCAGGGGATACAGATACGCAGTATTTT.

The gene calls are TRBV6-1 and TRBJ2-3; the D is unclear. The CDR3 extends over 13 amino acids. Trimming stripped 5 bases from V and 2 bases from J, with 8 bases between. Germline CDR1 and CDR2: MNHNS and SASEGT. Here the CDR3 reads CASSSVFTDTQYF. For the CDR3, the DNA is TGTGCCAGCAGTTCAGTTTTCACAGATACGCAGTATTTT.

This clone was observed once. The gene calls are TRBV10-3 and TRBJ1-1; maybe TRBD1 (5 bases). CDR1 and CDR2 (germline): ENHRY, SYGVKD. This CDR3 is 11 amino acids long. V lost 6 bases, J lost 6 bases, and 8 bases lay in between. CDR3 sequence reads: CAIRQGAEAFF. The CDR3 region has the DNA TGTGCCATCAGGCAGGGCGCTGAAGCTTTCTTT.

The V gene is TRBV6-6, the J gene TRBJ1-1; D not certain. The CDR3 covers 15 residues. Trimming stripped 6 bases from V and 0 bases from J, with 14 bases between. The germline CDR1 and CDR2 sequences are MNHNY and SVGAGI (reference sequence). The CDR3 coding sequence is TGTGCCAGCAGATGGACGTGGGCCATGAACACTGAAGCTTTCTTT. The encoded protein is CASRWTWAMNTEAFF.

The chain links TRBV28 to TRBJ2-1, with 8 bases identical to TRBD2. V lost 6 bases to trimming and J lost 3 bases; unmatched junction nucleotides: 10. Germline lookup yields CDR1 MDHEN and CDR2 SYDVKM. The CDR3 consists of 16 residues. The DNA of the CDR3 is TGTGCCAGCAGCTATAACCGGGAGGGCCTCTACAATGAGCAGTTCTTC. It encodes CASSYNREGLYNEQFF.

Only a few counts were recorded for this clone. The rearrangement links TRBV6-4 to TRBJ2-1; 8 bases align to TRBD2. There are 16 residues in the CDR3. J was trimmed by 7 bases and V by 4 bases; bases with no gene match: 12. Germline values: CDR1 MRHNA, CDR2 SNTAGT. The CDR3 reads CASSGTGREVTNEQFF. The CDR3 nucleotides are TGTGCCAGCAGTGGAACGGGGCGGGAGGTGACGAATGAGCAGTTCTTC.

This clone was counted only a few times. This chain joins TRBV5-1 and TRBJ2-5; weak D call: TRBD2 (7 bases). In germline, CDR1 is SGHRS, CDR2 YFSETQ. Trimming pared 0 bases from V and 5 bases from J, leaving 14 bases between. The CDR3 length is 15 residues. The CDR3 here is CASSLAGGARETQYF. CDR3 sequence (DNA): TGCGCCAGCAGCTTGGCGGGGGGCGCGAGGGAGACCCAGTACTTC.

The CDR3 here is CASSSHGQGKKETQYF. The CDR3 region has the DNA TGTGCCAGCAGCTCTCATGGACAGGGCAAAAAAGAGACCCAGTACTTC. The chain joins TRBV11-2 to TRBJ2-5; the match to TRBD1 covers 8 bases. The CDR3 sequence is 16 residues long. The germline V gene has CDR1 SGHAT and CDR2 FQNNGV. V lost 4 bases and J lost 3; bases outside the gene matches: 10.

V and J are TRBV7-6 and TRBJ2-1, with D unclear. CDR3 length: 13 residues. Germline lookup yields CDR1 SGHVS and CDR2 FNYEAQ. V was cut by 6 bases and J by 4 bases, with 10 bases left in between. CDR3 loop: CASSWLQYNEQFF. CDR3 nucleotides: TGTGCCAGCAGTTGGTTACAATACAATGAGCAGTTCTTC. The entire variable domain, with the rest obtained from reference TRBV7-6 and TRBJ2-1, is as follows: GAGVSQSPRYKVTKRGQDVALRCDPISGHVSLYWYRQALGQGPEFLTYFNYEAQQDKSGLPNDRFSAERPEGSISTLTIQRTEQRDSAMYRCASSWLQYNEQFFGPGTRLTVL.

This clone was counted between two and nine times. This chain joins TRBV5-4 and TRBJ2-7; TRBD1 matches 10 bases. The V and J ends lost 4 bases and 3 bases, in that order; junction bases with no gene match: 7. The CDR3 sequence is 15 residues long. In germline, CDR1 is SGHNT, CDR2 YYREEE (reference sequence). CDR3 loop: CASSHGTGELYEQYF. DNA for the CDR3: TGTGCCAGCAGCCACGGGACAGGGGAACTCTACGAGCAGTACTTC.

CDR3 coding DNA: TGCGCCAGCAGCCGACAGGGAACCGGGGAGCTGTTTTTT. Its protein is CASSRQGTGELFF. J is TRBJ2-2 and V is TRBV4-1, with 7 nucleotides matching TRBD1. This CDR3 contains 13 residues. V dropped 4 bases and J dropped 5; count of bases not matched to a gene: 1. Germline V gene lookup returns CDR1 MGHRA and CDR2 YSYEKL.

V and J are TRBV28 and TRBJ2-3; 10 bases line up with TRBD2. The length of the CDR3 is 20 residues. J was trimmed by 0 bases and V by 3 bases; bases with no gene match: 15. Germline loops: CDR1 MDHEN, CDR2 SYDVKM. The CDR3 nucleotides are TGTGCCAGCAGTTTTAGTGTTAGCGGGGGGCCTTCCTCTAGCACAGATACGCAGTATTTT. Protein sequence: CASSFSVSGGPSSSTDTQYF.

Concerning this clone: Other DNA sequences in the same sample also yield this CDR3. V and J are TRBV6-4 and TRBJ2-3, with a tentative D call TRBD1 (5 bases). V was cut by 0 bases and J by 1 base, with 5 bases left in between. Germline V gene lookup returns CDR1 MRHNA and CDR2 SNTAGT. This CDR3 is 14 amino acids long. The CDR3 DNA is TGTGCCAGCAGTGACTCACAGGGCACAGATACGCAGTATTTT. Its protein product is CASSDSQGTDTQYF.

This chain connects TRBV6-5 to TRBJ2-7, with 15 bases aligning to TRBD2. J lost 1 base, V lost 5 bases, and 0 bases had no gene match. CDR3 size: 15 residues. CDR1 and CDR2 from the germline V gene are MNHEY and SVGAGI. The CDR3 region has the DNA TGTGCCAGCAGTGGACTAGCGGGAGGGTCCTACGAGCAGTACTTC. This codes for CASSGLAGGSYEQYF.

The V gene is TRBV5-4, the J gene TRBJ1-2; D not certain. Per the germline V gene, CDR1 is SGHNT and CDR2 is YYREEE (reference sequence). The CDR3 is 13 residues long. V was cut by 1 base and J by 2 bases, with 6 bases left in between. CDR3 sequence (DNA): TGTGCCAGCAGCTTGACGGCGAACTATGGCTACACCTTC. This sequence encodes CASSLTANYGYTF.

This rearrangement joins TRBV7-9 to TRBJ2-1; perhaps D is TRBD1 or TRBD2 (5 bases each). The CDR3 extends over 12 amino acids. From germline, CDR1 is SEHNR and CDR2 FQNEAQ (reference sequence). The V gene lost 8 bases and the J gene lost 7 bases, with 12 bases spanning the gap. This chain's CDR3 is CASGLGENEQFF. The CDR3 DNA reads TGTGCCAGCGGGTTGGGGGAGAATGAGCAGTTCTTC.

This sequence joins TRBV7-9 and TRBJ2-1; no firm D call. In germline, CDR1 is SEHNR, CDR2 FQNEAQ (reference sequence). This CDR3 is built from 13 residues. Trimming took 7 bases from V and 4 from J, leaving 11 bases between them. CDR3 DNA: TGTGCCAGCACCCAGCTAGTTTACAATGAGCAGTTCTTC. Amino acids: CASTQLVYNEQFF.

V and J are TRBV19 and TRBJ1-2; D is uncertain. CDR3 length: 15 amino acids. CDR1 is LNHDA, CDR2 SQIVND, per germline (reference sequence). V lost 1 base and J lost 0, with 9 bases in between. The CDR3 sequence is CASSIGPETNYGYTF. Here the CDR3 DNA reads TGTGCCAGTAGTATAGGACCGGAGACTAACTATGGCTACACCTTC.

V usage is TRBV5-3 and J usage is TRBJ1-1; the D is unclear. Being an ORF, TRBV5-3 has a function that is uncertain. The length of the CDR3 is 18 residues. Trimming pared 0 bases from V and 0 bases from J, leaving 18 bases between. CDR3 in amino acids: CARSLGLDPYAMNTEAFF. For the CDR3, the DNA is TGTGCCAGAAGCTTGGGGCTGGACCCGTACGCCATGAACACTGAAGCTTTCTTT.

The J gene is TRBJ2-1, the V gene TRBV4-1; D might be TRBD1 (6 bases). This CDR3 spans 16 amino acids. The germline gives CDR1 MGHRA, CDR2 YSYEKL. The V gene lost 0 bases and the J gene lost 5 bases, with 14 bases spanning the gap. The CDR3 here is CASSQERGPGDNEQFF. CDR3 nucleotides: TGCGCCAGCAGCCAAGAGAGAGGGCCAGGGGACAATGAGCAGTTCTTC.